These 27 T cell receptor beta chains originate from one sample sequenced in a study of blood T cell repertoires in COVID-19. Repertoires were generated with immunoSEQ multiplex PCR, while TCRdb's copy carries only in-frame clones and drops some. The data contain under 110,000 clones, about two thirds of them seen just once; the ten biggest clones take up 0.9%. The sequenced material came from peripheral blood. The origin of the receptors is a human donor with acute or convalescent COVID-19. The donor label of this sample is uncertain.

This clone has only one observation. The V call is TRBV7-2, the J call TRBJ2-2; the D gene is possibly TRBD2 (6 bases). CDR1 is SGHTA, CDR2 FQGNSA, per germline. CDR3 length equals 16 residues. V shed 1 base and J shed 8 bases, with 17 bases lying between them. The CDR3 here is CASSLGVLARAGELFF. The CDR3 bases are TGTGCCAGCAGCTTAGGCGTACTAGCTCGTGCGGGGGAGCTGTTTTTT.

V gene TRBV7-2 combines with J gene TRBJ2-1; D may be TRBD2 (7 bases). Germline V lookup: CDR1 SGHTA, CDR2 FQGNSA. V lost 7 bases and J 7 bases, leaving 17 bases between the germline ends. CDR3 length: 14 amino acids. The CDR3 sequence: CASTGGGPRNEQFF. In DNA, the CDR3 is TGTGCCAGCACGGGCGGGGGCCCACGGAATGAGCAGTTCTTC.

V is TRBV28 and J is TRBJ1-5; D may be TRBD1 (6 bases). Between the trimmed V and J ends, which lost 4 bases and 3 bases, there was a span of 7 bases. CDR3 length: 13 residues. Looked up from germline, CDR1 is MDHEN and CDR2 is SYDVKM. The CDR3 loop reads CASSSGVNQPQHF. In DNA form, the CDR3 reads TGTGCCAGCAGTTCAGGGGTCAATCAGCCCCAGCATTTT.

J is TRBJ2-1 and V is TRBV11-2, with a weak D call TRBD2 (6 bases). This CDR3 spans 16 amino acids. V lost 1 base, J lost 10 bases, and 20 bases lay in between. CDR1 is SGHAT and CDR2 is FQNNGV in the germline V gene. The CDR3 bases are TGTGCCAGCAGCTTAGGGGACGGGGGAGGTATACGGGAGCAGTTCTTC. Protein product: CASSLGDGGGIREQFF. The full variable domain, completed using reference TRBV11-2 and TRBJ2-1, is EAGVAQSPRYKIIEKRQSVAFWCNPISGHATLYWYQQILGQGPKLLIQFQNNGVVDDSQLPKDRFSAERLKGVDSTLKIQPAKLEDSAVYLCASSLGDGGGIREQFFGPGTRLTVL.

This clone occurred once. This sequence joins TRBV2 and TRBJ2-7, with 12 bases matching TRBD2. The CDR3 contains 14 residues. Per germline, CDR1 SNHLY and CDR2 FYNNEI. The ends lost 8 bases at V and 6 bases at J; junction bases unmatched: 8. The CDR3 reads CASAASGGALEQYV. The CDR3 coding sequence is TGTGCCAGCGCGGCTAGCGGGGGGGCCCTCGAGCAGTACGTC.

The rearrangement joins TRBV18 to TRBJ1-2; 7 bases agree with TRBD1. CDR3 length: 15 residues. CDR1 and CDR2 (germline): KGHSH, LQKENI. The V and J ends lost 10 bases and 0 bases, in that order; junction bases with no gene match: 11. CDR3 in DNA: TGTGCCAACTCCCGTGGGGACAGCTCTAACTATGGCTACACCTTC. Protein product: CANSRGDSSNYGYTF.

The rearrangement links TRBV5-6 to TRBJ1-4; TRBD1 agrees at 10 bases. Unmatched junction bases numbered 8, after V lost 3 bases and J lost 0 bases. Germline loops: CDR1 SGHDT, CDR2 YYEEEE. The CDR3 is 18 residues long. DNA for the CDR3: TGTGCCAGCAGCTATCTAGGGACAGGGGCCGCAACTAATGAAAAACTGTTTTTT. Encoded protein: CASSYLGTGAATNEKLFF.

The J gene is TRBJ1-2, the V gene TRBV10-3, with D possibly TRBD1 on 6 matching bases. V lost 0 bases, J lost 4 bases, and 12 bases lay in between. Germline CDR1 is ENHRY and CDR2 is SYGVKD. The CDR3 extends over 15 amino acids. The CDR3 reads CAISESGGAIYGYTF. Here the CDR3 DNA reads TGTGCCATCAGTGAGTCTGGGGGGGCGATCTATGGCTACACCTTC.

The CDR3 DNA follows: TGCACCAGCAGCCAATCGATGGGGCGGGGGGGCGGCTACGAGCAGTACGTC. As protein: CTSSQSMGRGGGYEQYV. This chain joins TRBV1 and TRBJ2-7; the tabulated D call, TRBD2, remains unverified against the DNA. TRBV1 is reported as a pseudogene. The CDR3 totals 17 residues.

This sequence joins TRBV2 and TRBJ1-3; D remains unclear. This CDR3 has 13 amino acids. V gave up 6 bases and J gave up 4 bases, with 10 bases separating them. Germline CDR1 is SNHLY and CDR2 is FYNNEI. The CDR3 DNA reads TGTGCCAGCAGGGTCAACACCGGAAACACCATATATTTT. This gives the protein CASRVNTGNTIYF.

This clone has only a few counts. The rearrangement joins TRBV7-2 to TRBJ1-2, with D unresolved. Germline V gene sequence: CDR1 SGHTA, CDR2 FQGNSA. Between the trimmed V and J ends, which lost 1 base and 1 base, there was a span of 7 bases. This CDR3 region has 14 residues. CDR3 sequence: CASSLVPGNYGYTF. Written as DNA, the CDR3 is TGTGCCAGCAGCTTAGTGCCGGGTAACTATGGCTACACCTTC.

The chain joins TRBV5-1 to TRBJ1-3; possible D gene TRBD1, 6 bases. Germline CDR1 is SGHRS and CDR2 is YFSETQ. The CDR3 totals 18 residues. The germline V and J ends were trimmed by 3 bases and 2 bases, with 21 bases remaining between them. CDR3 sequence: CASSSSFQQGSAGNTIYF. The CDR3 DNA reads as TGCGCCAGCAGCTCCAGTTTTCAACAGGGTTCAGCTGGAAACACCATATATTTT.

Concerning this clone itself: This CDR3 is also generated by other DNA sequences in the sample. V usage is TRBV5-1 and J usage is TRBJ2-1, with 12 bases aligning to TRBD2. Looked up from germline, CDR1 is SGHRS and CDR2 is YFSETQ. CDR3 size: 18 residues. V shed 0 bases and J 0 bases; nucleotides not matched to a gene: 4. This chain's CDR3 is CASSLGLAGVISYNEQFF. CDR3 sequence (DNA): TGCGCCAGCAGCTTGGGACTAGCGGGGGTGATCTCCTACAATGAGCAGTTCTTC.

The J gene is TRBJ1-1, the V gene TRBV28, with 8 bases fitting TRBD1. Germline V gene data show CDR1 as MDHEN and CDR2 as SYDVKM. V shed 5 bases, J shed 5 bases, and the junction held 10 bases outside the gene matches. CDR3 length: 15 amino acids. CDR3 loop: CASSLPDREGTEAFF. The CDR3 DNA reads TGTGCCAGCAGTCTCCCGGACAGGGAAGGAACTGAAGCTTTCTTT.

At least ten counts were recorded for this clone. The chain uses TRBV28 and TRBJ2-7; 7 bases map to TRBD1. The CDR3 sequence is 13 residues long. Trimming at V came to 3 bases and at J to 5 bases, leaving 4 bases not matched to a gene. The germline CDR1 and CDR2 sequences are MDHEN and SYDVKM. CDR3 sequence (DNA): TGTGCCAGCAGTTTGACAGGGAAGCACGAGCAGTACGTC. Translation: CASSLTGKHEQYV.

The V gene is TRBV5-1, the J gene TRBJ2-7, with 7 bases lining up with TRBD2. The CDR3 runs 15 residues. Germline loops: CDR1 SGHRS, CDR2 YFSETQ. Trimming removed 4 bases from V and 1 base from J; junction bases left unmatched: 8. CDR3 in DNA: TGCGCCAGCAGCACCCTGACCGGGGGGTCCTACGAGCAGTACTTC. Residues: CASSTLTGGSYEQYF.

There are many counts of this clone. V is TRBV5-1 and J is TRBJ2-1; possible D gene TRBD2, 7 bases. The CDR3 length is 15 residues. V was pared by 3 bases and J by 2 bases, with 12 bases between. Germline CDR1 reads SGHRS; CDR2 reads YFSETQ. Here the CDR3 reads CASSSAGAPYNEQFF. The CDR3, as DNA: TGCGCCAGCAGCTCGGCGGGGGCCCCCTACAATGAGCAGTTCTTC.

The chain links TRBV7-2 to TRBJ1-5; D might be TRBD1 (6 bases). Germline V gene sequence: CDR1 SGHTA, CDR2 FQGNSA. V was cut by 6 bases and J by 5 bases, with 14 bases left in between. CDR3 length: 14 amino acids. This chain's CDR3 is CASSSRRGDQPQHF. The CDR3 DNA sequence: TGTGCCAGCAGTTCCCGCAGGGGCGATCAGCCCCAGCATTTT.

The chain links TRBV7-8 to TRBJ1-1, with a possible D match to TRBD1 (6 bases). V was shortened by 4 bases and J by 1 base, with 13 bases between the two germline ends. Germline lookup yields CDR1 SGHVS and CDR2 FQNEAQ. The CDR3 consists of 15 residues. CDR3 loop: CASSSGTWPNTEAFF. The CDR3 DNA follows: TGTGCCAGCAGCTCAGGGACATGGCCGAACACTGAAGCTTTCTTT.

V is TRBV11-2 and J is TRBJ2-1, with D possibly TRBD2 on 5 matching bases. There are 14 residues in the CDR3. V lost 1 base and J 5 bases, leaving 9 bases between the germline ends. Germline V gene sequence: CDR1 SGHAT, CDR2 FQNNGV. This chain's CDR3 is CASSLARANNEQFF. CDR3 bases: TGTGCCAGCAGCTTAGCGCGGGCAAACAATGAGCAGTTCTTC.

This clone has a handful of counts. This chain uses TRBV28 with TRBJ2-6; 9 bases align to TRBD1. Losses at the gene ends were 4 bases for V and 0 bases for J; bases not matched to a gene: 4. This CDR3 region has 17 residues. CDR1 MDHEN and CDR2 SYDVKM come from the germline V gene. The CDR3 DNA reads TGTGCCAGCAGTTCTACAGGGGGCCGCTCTGGGGCCAACGTCCTGACTTTC. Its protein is CASSSTGGRSGANVLTF.

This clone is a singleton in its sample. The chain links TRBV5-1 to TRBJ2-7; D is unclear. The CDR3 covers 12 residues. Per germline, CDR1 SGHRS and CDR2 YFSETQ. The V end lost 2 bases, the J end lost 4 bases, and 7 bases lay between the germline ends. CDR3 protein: CASSLILYEQYF. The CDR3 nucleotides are TGCGCCAGCAGCTTAATATTATACGAGCAGTACTTC.

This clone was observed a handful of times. This chain's CDR3 is CASSGTGDPLAKNIQYF. The CDR3 DNA is TGCGCCAGCAGCGGCACGGGGGACCCTCTAGCCAAAAACATTCAGTACTTC. The V gene is TRBV5-1, the J gene TRBJ2-4, with a weak D call TRBD2 (6 bases). The CDR3 loop spans 17 amino acids. Per germline, CDR1 SGHRS and CDR2 YFSETQ. V was cut by 4 bases and J by 0 bases, with 17 bases left in between.

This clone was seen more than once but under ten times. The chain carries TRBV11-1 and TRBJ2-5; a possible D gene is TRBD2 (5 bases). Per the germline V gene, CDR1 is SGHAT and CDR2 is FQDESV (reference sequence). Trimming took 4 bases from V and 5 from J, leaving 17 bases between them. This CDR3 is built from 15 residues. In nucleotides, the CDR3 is TGTGCCAGCAGCTCTCACCGGGGTATAGGGGAGACCCAGTACTTC. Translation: CASSSHRGIGETQYF.

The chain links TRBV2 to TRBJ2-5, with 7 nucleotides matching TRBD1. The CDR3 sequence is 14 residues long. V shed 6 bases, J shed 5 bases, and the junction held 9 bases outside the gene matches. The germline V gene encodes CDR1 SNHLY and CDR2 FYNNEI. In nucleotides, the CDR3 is TGTGCCAGCAGATCTTCAGGGGGTTGGGAGACCCAGTACTTC. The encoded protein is CASRSSGGWETQYF.

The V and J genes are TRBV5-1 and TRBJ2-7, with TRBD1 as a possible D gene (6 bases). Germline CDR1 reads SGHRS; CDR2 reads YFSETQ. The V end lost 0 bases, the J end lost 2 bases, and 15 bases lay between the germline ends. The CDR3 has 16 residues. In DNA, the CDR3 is TGCGCCAGCAGCTTGGGTTATGGGACATTAACCTACGAGCAGTACTTC. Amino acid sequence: CASSLGYGTLTYEQYF.

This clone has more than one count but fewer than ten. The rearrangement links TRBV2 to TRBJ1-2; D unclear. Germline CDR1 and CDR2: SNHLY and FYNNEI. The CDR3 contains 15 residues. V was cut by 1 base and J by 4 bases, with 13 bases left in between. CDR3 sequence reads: CASSEGSIGAYGYTF. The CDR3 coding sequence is TGTGCCAGCAGTGAAGGTTCTATCGGTGCCTATGGCTACACCTTC.